The T cell receptor (beta chain) under discussion was sequenced for a study of T cells in women clearing cervical HPV infection. Findings and limits, study-wide: Associations may precede or follow infection; HPV-specific or memory T cells were not isolated. TRBV6-7 relative abundance averaged roughly 0.099% in cases and 0.15% to 0.2% in controls. Cases and controls were distinguished at AUC approximately 0.8 by richness and V genes.

As concerns this clone: The antigen is unknown. The sequence runs out 3 residues before the end of the CDR3; the remainder is reconstructed from the germline J gene.

This table comes from immunoSEQ multiplex PCR, and its TCRdb copy is limited to in-frame clones, with some not included. Listed are some 20,000 clones; approximately 15% falls within the top ten. Looked up from germline, CDR1 is SQVTM and CDR2 is ANQGSEA. The CDR3 runs 13 residues. V shed 4 bases and J shed 3 bases, with 12 bases lying between them. This TCR came from a woman between 18 and 75 years old with a cervical HPV16 infection that either progressed to CIN3+ or cleared (not recorded which). V and J are TRBV29-1 and TRBJ1-1, with D perhaps matching TRBD1 (6 bases). Sample: blood buffy coat. CDR3 DNA, as far as it was read: TGCAGCGTTGGGCGGGGGGCGGACACTGAA. Amino acids: CSVGRGADTE. The entire CDR3 protein is CSVGRGADTEAFF.